This T cell receptor (beta chain) was captured in a study of CD8 T cells in ankylosing spondylitis. This clonotype has just a few counts. MiXCR, run by TCRdb on the 5' RACE reads, gives a single entry per CDR3 protein. The data show about 240,000 distinct CDR3 sequences, around 10% seen once. Sequenced sample: blood, either unsorted or a sorted T cell fraction (not recorded which). This sequence originates from a male donor with ankylosing spondylitis or in good health (not recorded which).

The CDR3 sequence is CASSPPRNEQYF. CDR3 in DNA: TGTGCCAGCAGCCCCCCCCGCAACGAGCAGTACTTC. The chain uses TRBV28 and TRBJ2-7; D gene ambiguous. The CDR3 length is 12 residues. Germline values: CDR1 MDHEN, CDR2 SYDVKM. Trimming shortened V by 6 bases and J by 5 bases, and 11 bases separated the two germline ends.